This TCR beta chain was identified in a study of shared clonotypes between healthy human individuals. About the research overall: The composition of the donors was a couple of women and three men aged 18 to 49. The study used three CD4 naive, three CD4 memory, two CD8 naive and one CD8 memory plate per donor.

Remarks on this clone: The same CDR3 also results from other DNA sequences found in this sample.

Several immunoSEQ 96-well plates shared each subset's DNA, each plate a replicate. Only in-frame clones appear in the TCRdb table, and some are missing; sequencing was by immunoSEQ multiplex PCR. The sample yields about 330,000 clones, around 72% seen once. Trimming cost V 4 bases and J 5 bases, with 9 bases left between them. The germline CDR1 and CDR2 sequences are SGHDT and YYEEEE. The CDR3 has 12 amino acids. This receptor was taken from a man aged 30 to 39 in good health. The sample consisted of memory CD4+ T cells sorted from blood. Documented subset: CD45RA-negative fraction. V is TRBV5-6 and J is TRBJ1-2; D is ambiguous. The CDR3 is CASSPGDYGYTF. The CDR3 DNA follows: TGTGCCAGCAGCCCGGGCGATTATGGCTACACCTTC.